These 16 T cell receptor beta chains share one sample of origin, sequenced in a study of T cell responses to AZD1222 COVID-19 vaccine. Clones were read by immunoSEQ multiplex PCR, and TCRdb kept only the in-frame ones, dropping some. The sample has roughly 90,000 clones, 85% to 90% seen once. The sample here was peripheral blood, taken 28 days after the second AZD1222 dose. All receptors come from an adult who received the AZD1222 COVID-19 vaccine.

In its sample, this clone ranks as medium-sized. V usage is TRBV20-1 and J usage is TRBJ2-7; TRBD2 matches at 11 bases. The CDR3 runs 15 residues. V was clipped by 3 bases and J by 2 bases; unmatched bases: 6. CDR1 is DFQATT, CDR2 SNEGSKA, per germline (reference sequence). CDR3 residues: CSASFLAGGPYEQYF. CDR3 DNA: TGCAGTGCTAGTTTTCTAGCGGGAGGACCCTACGAGCAGTACTTC.

This chain joins TRBV5-6 and TRBJ2-1; possibly TRBD1 or TRBD2 for D (5 bases each). Germline assignment: CDR1 SGHDT and CDR2 YYEEEE. The V gene lost 0 bases and the J gene lost 11 bases, with 9 bases spanning the gap. CDR3 length: 12 amino acids. The CDR3 spells CASSLVPGQQFF. Here the CDR3 DNA reads TGTGCCAGCAGCTTGGTTCCGGGACAGCAGTTCTTC.

V gene TRBV21-1 combines with J gene TRBJ2-7; the table's D call of TRBD2 was not tested on the DNA. TRBV21-1 constitutes a pseudogene. There are 17 residues in the CDR3. Written as DNA, the CDR3 is TGTGCCAGCAGCAAAGGGGCCAGACTAGCGGGGGAAGGCGAGCAGTACTTC. Residues: CASSKGARLAGEGEQYF.

The genes are TRBV7-2 and TRBJ2-7; D unresolved. Germline V CDR1 and CDR2: SGHTA, FQGNSA. Trimming left V 1 base short and J 4 bases short, with 8 bases between. This CDR3 is 13 amino acids long. Here the CDR3 reads CASSLEHRYEQYF. The CDR3 bases are TGTGCCAGCAGCTTAGAGCATAGATACGAGCAGTACTTC.

This rearrangement joins TRBV5-1 to TRBJ2-5; D remains ambiguous. V was trimmed by 2 bases and J by 5 bases, leaving 13 bases between them. This CDR3 spans 14 amino acids. Germline CDR1 is SGHRS and CDR2 is YFSETQ. CDR3: CASSFRDGRETQYF. DNA for the CDR3: TGCGCCAGCAGCTTTCGAGATGGACGGGAGACCCAGTACTTC.

V usage is TRBV19 and J usage is TRBJ1-5; D possibly corresponds to TRBD1 (6 bases). Trimming removed 5 bases from V and 3 bases from J, with 14 bases in between. Germline assignment: CDR1 LNHDA and CDR2 SQIVND (reference sequence). The length of the CDR3 is 15 residues. The CDR3 DNA follows: TGTGCCAGTAGTCCTCAGGGGAATAACAATCAGCCCCAGCATTTT. It is translated as CASSPQGNNNQPQHF.

The chain joins TRBV5-1 to TRBJ1-2; D is ambiguous. Germline-derived CDR1 and CDR2 are SGHRS and YFSETQ. This CDR3 has 13 residues. The V end lost 0 bases, the J end lost 2 bases, and 5 bases lay between the germline ends. This chain's CDR3 is CASSLEANYGYTF. The CDR3 DNA reads TGCGCCAGCAGCTTGGAAGCCAACTATGGCTACACCTTC.

V usage is TRBV5-4 and J usage is TRBJ1-2; possibly TRBD1 for D (5 bases). CDR3 length equals 15 residues. Germline V gene data show CDR1 as SGHNT and CDR2 as YYREEE (reference sequence). V was shortened by 1 base and J by 0 bases, with 10 bases between the two germline ends. The CDR3 nucleotides read TGTGCCAGCAGCTTGCAGCCAGGGACTAACTATGGCTACACCTTC. It specifies CASSLQPGTNYGYTF.

The genes are TRBV3-1 (or the pseudogene TRBV3-2) and TRBJ2-7; D unresolved. The CDR3 runs 15 residues. Trimming took 0 bases from V and 3 from J, leaving 12 bases between them. Germline CDR1 is LGHDT and CDR2 is YNNKEL (reference sequence). CDR3 in amino acids: CASSQDPQDVYEQYF. CDR3 in DNA: TGTGCCAGCAGCCAAGATCCCCAGGACGTCTACGAGCAGTACTTC.

V gene TRBV4-1 combines with J gene TRBJ2-1, with 9 bases fitting TRBD2. Per the germline V gene, CDR1 is MGHRA and CDR2 is YSYEKL. This CDR3 has 16 amino acids. V lost 0 bases, J lost 8 bases, and 8 bases stayed unmatched. The CDR3 protein is CASSQDLAGGPYEQFF. The DNA for the CDR3 is TGCGCCAGCAGCCAAGATTTGGCGGGGGGGCCCTATGAGCAGTTCTTC.

This chain uses TRBV10-3 with TRBJ1-3; 8 bases fit TRBD1. Germline V gives CDR1 ENHRY, CDR2 SYGVKD. This CDR3 has 13 amino acids. V was pared by 5 bases and J by 6 bases, with 3 bases of the junction left unmatched. CDR3 residues: CAISQGAANTIYF. The CDR3 DNA reads as TGTGCCATCAGTCAGGGGGCTGCAAACACCATATATTTT.

The rearrangement links TRBV20-1 to TRBJ1-2; D is perhaps TRBD1 (5 bases). The V end was cut by 3 bases, the J end by 6 bases, with 14 bases between. From germline, CDR1 is DFQATT and CDR2 SNEGSKA (reference sequence). This CDR3 has 13 amino acids. CDR3 sequence reads: CSASEQDSDGYTF. The DNA of the CDR3 is TGCAGTGCTAGTGAACAGGATTCGGATGGCTACACCTTC.

The chain is built from TRBV5-8 and TRBJ2-2; TRBD1 aligns across 7 bases. The CDR3 runs 17 residues. V gave up 4 bases and J gave up 0 bases; unmatched junction bases: 9. Germline CDR1 is SGHTS and CDR2 is YDEGEE. Written as DNA, the CDR3 is TGTGCCAGCAGCCCCGGGACAGCGTCTACGAACACCGGGGAGCTGTTTTTT. It specifies CASSPGTASTNTGELFF.

This chain uses TRBV6-5 with TRBJ1-1, with TRBD1 as a possible D gene (5 bases). CDR1 MNHEY and CDR2 SVGAGI come from the germline V gene. The CDR3 totals 12 residues. V lost 6 bases to trimming and J lost 8 bases, with 13 bases between them. The CDR3 region has the DNA TGTGCCAGCAGCCCCGACAGCCTAGAAGCTTTCTTT. It is translated as CASSPDSLEAFF.

This clone has only one observation. The chain links TRBV19 to TRBJ1-5; 11 nucleotides agree with TRBD1. The V and J ends lost 4 bases and 2 bases, in that order; junction bases with no gene match: 10. The CDR3 extends over 18 amino acids. Germline V CDR1 and CDR2: LNHDA, SQIVND (reference sequence). CDR3 residues: CASSRGGTGGGGNQPQHF. The CDR3 DNA follows: TGTGCCAGTAGTAGAGGGGGGACAGGGGGTGGAGGCAATCAGCCCCAGCATTTT. Combining the CDR3 with reference TRBV19 and TRBJ1-5 gives the whole variable domain DGGITQSPKYLFRKEGQNVTLSCEQNLNHDAMYWYRQDPGQGLRLIYYSQIVNDFQKGDIAEGYSVSREKKESFPLTVTSAQKNPTAFYLCASSRGGTGGGGNQPQHFGDGTRLSIL.

The V gene is TRBV6-4, the J gene TRBJ2-3; 8 bases are a match to TRBD2. The CDR3 has 14 residues. Trimming took 3 bases from V and 1 from J; bases not matched to a gene: 0. In germline, CDR1 is MRHNA, CDR2 SNTAGT. The CDR3 bases are TGTGCCAGCAGTGAGCGGGGGGGCACAGATACGCAGTATTTT. It specifies CASSERGGTDTQYF.